This T cell receptor beta chain was retrieved from a study of cytomegalovirus exposure and HLA in healthy donors. Primers included in the PCR were 60 Vbeta and 13 Jbeta primers. Data came from immunoSEQ multiplex PCR; TCRdb stores just in-frame clones and leaves some out. Of 95,000 to 150,000 clones in the sample, 60% to 85% are singletons; the top ten hold 2.7%. The V and J ends lost 1 base and 3 bases respectively, with 11 bases between them. Per germline, CDR1 SGHKS and CDR2 YYEKEE (reference sequence). The CDR3 is 14 residues long. This sequence was found in a woman aged 40-49 years in good health and CMV-seropositive. The sequenced sample consisted of PBMCs. V is TRBV5-5 and J is TRBJ2-7, with D perhaps TRBD2 (6 bases). CDR3 amino acids: CASSLNGGRYEQYF. The DNA of the CDR3 is TGTGCCAGCAGCTTGAACGGAGGGCGCTACGAGCAGTACTTC.